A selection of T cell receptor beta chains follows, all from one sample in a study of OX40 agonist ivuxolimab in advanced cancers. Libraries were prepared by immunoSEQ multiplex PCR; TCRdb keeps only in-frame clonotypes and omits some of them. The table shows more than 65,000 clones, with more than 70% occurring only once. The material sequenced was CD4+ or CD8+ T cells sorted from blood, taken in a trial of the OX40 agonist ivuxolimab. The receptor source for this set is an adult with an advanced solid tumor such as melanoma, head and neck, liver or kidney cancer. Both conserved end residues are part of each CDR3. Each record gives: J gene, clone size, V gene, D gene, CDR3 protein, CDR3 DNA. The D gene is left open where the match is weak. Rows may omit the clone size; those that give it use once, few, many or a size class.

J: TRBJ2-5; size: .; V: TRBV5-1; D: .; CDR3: CASSPRQGGTQYF; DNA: TGCGCCAGCAGCCCCCGACAAGGCGGGACCCAGTACTTC
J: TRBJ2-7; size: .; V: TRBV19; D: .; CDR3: CASSRGTAFYEQYF; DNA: TGTGCCAGTAGTCGGGGGACAGCCTTCTACGAGCAGTACTTC
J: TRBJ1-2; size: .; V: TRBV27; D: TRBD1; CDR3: CASSSRDRGLAGYTF; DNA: TGTGCCAGCAGTTCCCGGGACAGGGGGCTCGCTGGCTACACCTTC
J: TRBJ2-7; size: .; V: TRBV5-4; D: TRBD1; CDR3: CASSLPGQGSYEQYF; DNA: TGTGCCAGCAGCTTGCCGGGACAGGGATCCTACGAGCAGTACTTC
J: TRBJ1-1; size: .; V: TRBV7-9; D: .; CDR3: CASSLAGGSTEAFF; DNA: TGTGCCAGCAGCTTAGCGGGGGGGAGCACTGAAGCTTTCTTT
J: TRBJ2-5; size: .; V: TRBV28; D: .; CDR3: CASSFQGSETQYF; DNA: TGTGCCAGCAGTTTCCAGGGGTCGGAGACCCAGTACTTC
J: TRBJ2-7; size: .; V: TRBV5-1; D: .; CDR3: CASSLRDGAYEQYF; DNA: TGCGCCAGCAGCTTAAGGGACGGAGCCTACGAGCAGTACTTC
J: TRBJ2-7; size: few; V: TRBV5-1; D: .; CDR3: CASSLVGAGPYEQYF; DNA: TGCGCCAGCAGCTTGGTTGGGGCGGGGCCCTACGAGCAGTACTTC
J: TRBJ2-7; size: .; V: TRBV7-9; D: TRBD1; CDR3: CASSPGTEPYEQYF; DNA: TGTGCCAGCAGCCCCGGGACAGAGCCCTACGAGCAGTACTTC
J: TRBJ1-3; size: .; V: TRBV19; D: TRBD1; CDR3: CASSRLTGATKEDTIYF; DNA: TGTGCCAGTAGTAGATTGACAGGGGCGACAAAGGAAGACACCATATATTTT
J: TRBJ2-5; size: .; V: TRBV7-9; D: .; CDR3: CASSLWGDVWETQYF; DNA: TGTGCCAGCAGCTTATGGGGGGACGTCTGGGAGACCCAGTACTTC
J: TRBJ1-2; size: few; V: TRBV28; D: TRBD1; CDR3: CASTPGQGRNYGYTF; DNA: TGTGCCAGCACCCCTGGACAGGGGCGAAACTATGGCTACACCTTC
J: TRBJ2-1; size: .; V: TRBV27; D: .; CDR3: CASSSWRGVYNEQFF; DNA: TGTGCCAGCAGCTCTTGGCGGGGCGTCTACAATGAGCAGTTCTTC
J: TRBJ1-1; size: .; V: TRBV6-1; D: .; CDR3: CAISEPGGNTEAFF; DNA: TGTGCCATCAGTGAACCCGGGGGGAACACTGAAGCTTTCTTT
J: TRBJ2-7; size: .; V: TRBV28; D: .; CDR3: CASTRGGVITYEQYF; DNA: TGTGCCAGCACCCGGGGCGGAGTTATTACCTACGAGCAGTACTTC
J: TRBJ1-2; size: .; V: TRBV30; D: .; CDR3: CAWRASGGYTF; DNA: TGTGCCTGGAGGGCCTCAGGAGGCTACACCTTC
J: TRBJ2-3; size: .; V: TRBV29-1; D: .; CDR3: CSVLTGYTDTQYF; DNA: TGCAGCGTCTTGACAGGCTACACAGATACGCAGTATTTT
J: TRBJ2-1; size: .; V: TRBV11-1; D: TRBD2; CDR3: CASSLGLAGDYNEQFF; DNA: TGTGCCAGCAGCTTAGGACTAGCGGGGGACTACAATGAGCAGTTCTTC
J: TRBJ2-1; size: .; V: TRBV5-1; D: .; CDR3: CASSLAGNEQFF; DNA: TGCGCCAGCAGCTTGGCGGGCAATGAGCAGTTCTTC
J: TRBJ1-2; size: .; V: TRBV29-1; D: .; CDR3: CSVEAPVPGGRGYGYTF; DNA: TGCAGCGTTGAAGCGCCCGTTCCAGGAGGGCGCGGCTATGGCTACACCTTC
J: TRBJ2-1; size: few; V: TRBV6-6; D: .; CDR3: CASSYSGRGSYNEQFF; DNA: TGTGCCAGCAGTTACTCGGGGCGGGGTTCCTACAATGAGCAGTTCTTC
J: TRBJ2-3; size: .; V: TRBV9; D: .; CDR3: CASSVAGRNTDTQYF; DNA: TGTGCCAGCAGCGTAGCGGGGCGAAACACAGATACGCAGTATTTT
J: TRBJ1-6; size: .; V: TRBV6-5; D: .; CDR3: CASRTGSYNSPLHF; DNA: TGTGCCAGCAGGACAGGCTCCTATAATTCACCCCTCCACTTT
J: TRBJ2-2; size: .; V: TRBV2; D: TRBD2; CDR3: CAREREANTGELFF; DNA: TGTGCCAGAGAGCGGGAGGCGAACACCGGGGAGCTGTTTTTT
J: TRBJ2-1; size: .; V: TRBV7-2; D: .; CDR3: CASIIRLGVNEQFF; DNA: TGTGCCAGCATCATTCGACTAGGTGTCAATGAGCAGTTCTTC
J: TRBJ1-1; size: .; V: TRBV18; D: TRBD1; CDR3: CASSPNTGDTEAFF; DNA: TGTGCCAGCTCACCCAATACAGGGGACACTGAAGCTTTCTTT
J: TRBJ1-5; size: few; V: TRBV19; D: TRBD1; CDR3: CASSSTGVNQPQHF; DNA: TGTGCCAGTAGTTCGACAGGGGTCAATCAGCCCCAGCATTTT
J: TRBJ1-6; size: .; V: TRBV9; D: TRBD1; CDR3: CASSVGDRGPSPLHF; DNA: TGTGCCAGCAGCGTAGGGGACAGGGGCCCCTCACCCCTCCACTTT
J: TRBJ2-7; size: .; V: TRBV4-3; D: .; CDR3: CASSQDQPSESYEQYF; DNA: TGCGCCAGCAGCCAAGATCAGCCGAGTGAAAGCTACGAGCAGTACTTC
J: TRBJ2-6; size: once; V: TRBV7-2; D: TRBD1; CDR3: CASSPTGVDSGANVLTF; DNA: TGTGCCAGCAGCCCCACAGGGGTAGACTCTGGGGCCAACGTCCTGACTTTC
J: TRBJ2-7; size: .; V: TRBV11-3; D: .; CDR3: CASSLGGAGGVEQYF; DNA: TGTGCCAGCAGCTTAGGGGGAGCGGGTGGGGTCGAGCAGTACTTC
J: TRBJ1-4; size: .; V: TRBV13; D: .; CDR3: CASSPQGVEKLFF; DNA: TGTGCCAGCAGCCCCCAGGGTGTTGAAAAACTGTTTTTT
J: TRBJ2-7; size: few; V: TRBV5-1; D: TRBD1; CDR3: CASSLIGQAAYEQYF; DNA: TGCGCCAGCAGCTTGATTGGACAGGCAGCCTACGAGCAGTACTTC
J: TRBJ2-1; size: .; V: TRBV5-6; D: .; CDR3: CASSQAGGYGQFF; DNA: TGTGCCAGCAGCCAAGCCGGGGGATATGGGCAGTTCTTC
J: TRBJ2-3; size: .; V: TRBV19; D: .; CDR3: CASSISGDQDTQYF; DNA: TGTGCCAGTAGTATATCCGGGGACCAAGATACGCAGTATTTT
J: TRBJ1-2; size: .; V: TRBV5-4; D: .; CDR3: CASSLAGGSYGYTF; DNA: TGTGCCAGCAGCTTGGCGGGGGGATCCTATGGCTACACCTTC